This TCR beta chain was recorded in a study of CD8+ T cells in alopecia areata. Study-wide background: A regimen of oral tofacitinib, 5 to 10 mg twice daily, was given to treated patients. Study results and caveats: Sequencing of scalp samples also includes resident alphabeta T cells from normal skin. Compared with normal scalp, lesional scalp had higher clonality and more expanded CD8+ clones.

This clone was detected a few times. The antigen remains undetermined. The authors extracted RNA and reverse transcribed it into cDNA as the sequencing template. Profiling relied on immunoSEQ multiplex PCR, and the TCRdb table lists in-frame clones only, not all of them. The table records about 150,000 clones, about 50% of them present only once. Germline CDR1 and CDR2: LGHNA and YSLEER. The CDR3 is 15 amino acids. V was clipped by 1 base and J by 7 bases; unmatched bases: 9. Material: CD8+ T cells sorted from blood, obtained at week 0. This sequence joins TRBV4-3 and TRBJ2-5, with 7 bases aligning to TRBD1. This TCR came from a human donor with alopecia areata. The CDR3: CASSQVQGDGVTQYF. Here the CDR3 DNA reads TGCGCCAGCAGCCAAGTTCAGGGGGATGGAGTGACCCAGTACTTC.